The clone carrying this T cell receptor (beta chain) was counted between two and nine times. Its specificity is unknown. The entry originates in a study of CD8 T cells in ankylosing spondylitis. Trimming took off 5 bases at V and 0 bases at J, with 17 bases between the two ends. This CDR3 is built from 17 residues. The germline V gene encodes CDR1 LNHDA and CDR2 SQIVND (reference sequence). Regarding the study as a whole: What appeared characteristic of ankylosing spondylitis blood was a TCR beta motif of several highly homologous variants. Significant enrichment of disease-linked clones was reportedly seen in matched ankylosing spondylitis synovial fluid. In peripheral blood, disease-linked CD8+ clones occurred at relatively low frequencies. There were earlier reports of some motif variants in reactive arthritis synovial fluid and blood.

TCRdb reprocessed the 5' RACE reads via MiXCR and lists one record per CDR3 protein. This table has 250,000 to 400,000 distinct CDR3 sequences, roughly 12% appearing once. The rearrangement uses TRBV19 and TRBJ2-1; no reliable D call. The origin of this receptor is a female donor with ankylosing spondylitis or in good health (not recorded which). What was sequenced was blood, either unsorted or a sorted T cell fraction (not recorded which). The CDR3: CASSSIQTASSYNEQFF. The CDR3 nucleotides are TGTGCCAGTAGTTCGATCCAGACTGCCAGCTCCTACAATGAGCAGTTCTTC.